These 25 T cell receptor beta chains share one sample of origin, sequenced in a study of spatial heterogeneity in lung cancer. Time point denoted: sample taken at primary tumor resection. Unsorted whole RNA from tumor, nontumor lung or frozen PBMC underwent sequencing. TCRdb re-derived calls from the 5' RACE reads in MiXCR, one entry per CDR3 protein. In the table there are about 3,300 distinct CDR3 sequences, about 29% of which are singletons. Sample: PBMCs, taken at surgery. These receptors were taken from a female donor with early-stage non-small cell lung cancer.

With regard to this clonotype: This beta chain lies outside the target of a library built for alpha chains; its clone size means little. The chain is built from TRBV11-3 and TRBJ2-1; 10 bases are shared with TRBD2. Germline V gene data show CDR1 as SGHNT and CDR2 as YENEEA. The V and J ends lost 5 bases and 3 bases, in that order; junction bases with no gene match: 4. This CDR3 spans 15 amino acids. CDR3 sequence (DNA): TGTGCCAGCAGCCTAGCGGGAGTAGGCTACAATGAGCAGTTCTTC. Translation gives CASSLAGVGYNEQFF.

This clonotype ranks as medium-sized (0.01 to 0.1%). Found in a library prepared for alpha chains, this beta chain is an off-target read, and its abundance has little meaning. The chain uses TRBV27 and TRBJ1-1, with a tentative D call TRBD1 (5 bases). The length of the CDR3 is 14 residues. Trimming left V 2 bases short and J 4 bases short, with 11 bases between. CDR1 MNHEY and CDR2 SMNVEV come from the germline V gene (reference sequence). The CDR3 nucleotides read TGTGCCAGCAGTTTAAAGGGGTGGGGCACTGAAGCTTTCTTT. Its translation: CASSLKGWGTEAFF.

This clonotype has more than one count but fewer than ten. This beta chain came through as a stray read in a library set up for alpha chains, and its size says little. The V and J genes are TRBV28 and TRBJ2-6; 8 nucleotides line up with TRBD2. V shed 7 bases, J shed 0 bases, and the junction held 5 bases outside the gene matches. This CDR3 region has 16 residues. In germline, CDR1 is MDHEN, CDR2 SYDVKM. CDR3 residues: CASNTGGSSGANVLTF. As DNA, the CDR3 is TGTGCCAGCAACACGGGAGGGAGCTCTGGGGCCAACGTCCTGACTTTC.

In its sample, this clonotype ranks as medium-sized. This beta chain appears as a stray read in a library generated for alpha chains; its size is not informative. The rearrangement uses TRBV4-1 and TRBJ2-2; TRBD1 matches at 7 bases. This CDR3 is built from 15 residues. Germline V gene sequence: CDR1 MGHRA, CDR2 YSYEKL. V lost 3 bases and J lost 4; bases outside the gene matches: 5. The CDR3 nucleotides are TGCGCCAGCAGCCAGGAACAGGGGACCACCGGGGAGCTGTTTTTT. This encodes CASSQEQGTTGELFF.

A remark on this clonotype: Because the library targeted alpha chains, this beta chain is an off-target read whose size means little. The chain uses TRBV30 and TRBJ2-3; D could derive from TRBD1 or TRBD2 (6 bases each). CDR1 is GTSNPN, CDR2 SVGIG, per germline (reference sequence). The CDR3 extends over 14 amino acids. The V and J ends lost 3 bases and 3 bases respectively, with 13 bases between them. DNA of the CDR3: TGTGCCTGGAGGGGGGGCCTAATAACAGATACGCAGTATTTT. Its translation is CAWRGGLITDTQYF.

This clonotype occurred a few times. Because this beta chain is a stray read in a library intended to capture alpha chains, its abundance should not be given much weight. The chain combines TRBV20-1 with TRBJ2-5; tentative D call: TRBD1 (6 bases). The germline V and J ends were trimmed by 1 base and 1 base, with 10 bases remaining between them. CDR1 and CDR2 from the germline V gene are DFQATT and SNEGSKA (reference sequence). The CDR3 sequence is 14 residues long. The CDR3 sequence: CSARGLGGQETQYF. The CDR3 coding sequence is TGCAGTGCTAGAGGCCTAGGGGGCCAAGAGACCCAGTACTTC.

A few counts support this clonotype. This beta chain slipped into a library made for alpha chains as a stray read, so its size is not meaningful. This rearrangement joins TRBV20-1 to TRBJ2-1; perhaps TRBD2 as D (6 bases). Trimming shortened V by 3 bases and J by 7 bases, and 13 bases separated the two germline ends. The length of the CDR3 is 13 residues. Germline V gene lookup returns CDR1 DFQATT and CDR2 SNEGSKA (reference sequence). CDR3 coding DNA: TGCAGTGCTAGGGGTACCGGGGGTAATGAGCAGTTCTTC. Protein sequence: CSARGTGGNEQFF.

This clonotype was counted only a few times. For a library built for alpha chains, this beta chain is a stray read; little rests on its size. The V call is TRBV24-1, the J call TRBJ2-7; D is possibly TRBD1 (5 bases). The germline V gene has CDR1 KGHDR and CDR2 SFDVKD. The CDR3 length is 11 residues. V lost 3 bases and J lost 10, with 9 bases in between. The chain's CDR3 is CATSDKGKQYF. The CDR3, as DNA: TGTGCCACCAGTGATAAGGGGAAACAGTACTTC.

This clonotype ranks as medium-sized. For a library built for alpha chains, this beta chain is a stray read; little rests on its size. This rearrangement joins TRBV2 to TRBJ2-1, with D perhaps matching TRBD2 (5 bases). CDR1 is SNHLY, CDR2 FYNNEI, per germline. The CDR3 runs 14 residues. The ends were cut back, 2 bases at V and 9 bases at J, with 14 bases in the middle. The CDR3 region has the DNA TGTGCCAGCAGTGAACGCCTAGCTCGGAGTGAGCAGTTCTTC. It encodes CASSERLARSEQFF.

Turning to this clonotype: This beta chain turned up in a library designed for alpha chains; as an off-target read, its abundance says little. This rearrangement joins TRBV7-9 to TRBJ2-1, with TRBD2 matching over 11 bases. Germline assignment: CDR1 SEHNR and CDR2 FQNEAQ (reference sequence). Trimming removed 6 bases from V and 3 bases from J; junction bases left unmatched: 7. This CDR3 region has 16 residues. As DNA, the CDR3 is TGTGCCAGCAGGGCGGGACTAGCGGTGAACTACAATGAGCAGTTCTTC. This gives the protein CASRAGLAVNYNEQFF.

By proportion, this clonotype is medium-sized. A library prepared for alpha chains yielded this beta chain as an off-target read; its size is of little meaning. This chain links TRBV29-1 with TRBJ2-6; weak D call: TRBD1 (5 bases). CDR3 size: 13 residues. Per germline, CDR1 SQVTM and CDR2 ANQGSEA. Trimming cost V 7 bases and J 2 bases, with 9 bases left between them. CDR3 DNA sequence: TGCAGCGCTATCAGGGCTGGGGCCAACGTCCTGACTTTC. Amino acids: CSAIRAGANVLTF.

Concerning this clonotype: This beta chain is a stray read from a library made for alpha chains; its abundance is not meaningful. The chain is built from TRBV6-1 and TRBJ2-3; TRBD1 might be the D (7 bases). CDR1 MNHNS and CDR2 SASEGT come from the germline V gene. CDR3 size: 15 residues. Trimming took off 6 bases at V and 5 bases at J, with 18 bases between the two ends. CDR3 in amino acids: CASSPWRGRLDTQYF. The DNA for the CDR3 is TGTGCCAGCAGCCCCTGGAGGGGGCGCTTAGATACGCAGTATTTT.

Concerning this clonotype itself: The junction shows a germline mismatch at one end, possibly a read error. Little can be read into the size of this beta chain, an off-target read in a library designed for alpha chains. The gene calls are TRBV11-2 and TRBJ2-1, with TRBD2 identical over 8 bases. Germline values: CDR1 SGHAT, CDR2 FQNNGV. The CDR3 covers 15 residues. CDR3 loop: CASSTPRLAGNELFF. The CDR3 DNA is TGTGCCAGCAGCACCCCCAGGTTAGCGGGAAATGAGCTGTTCTTC. Full variable domain (rest looked up from reference TRBV11-2 and TRBJ2-1): EAGVAQSPRYKIIEKRQSVAFWCNPISGHATLYWYQQILGQGPKLLIQFQNNGVVDDSQLPKDRFSAERLKGVDSTLKIQPAKLEDSAVYLCASSTPRLAGNELFFGPGTRLTVL.

This clonotype has a handful of counts. Since it is a stray read in a library aimed at alpha chains, this beta chain has a size that is not meaningful. The chain uses TRBV6-6 and TRBJ2-7, with D perhaps being TRBD1 or TRBD2 (5 bases each). The V end lost 8 bases, the J end lost 1 base, and 15 bases lay between the germline ends. Germline V lookup: CDR1 MNHNY, CDR2 SVGAGI (reference sequence). The CDR3 sequence is 14 residues long. CDR3 in DNA: TGTGCCAGCGGGCCCGGGACGGTTTCCTACGAGCAGTACTTC. Residues: CASGPGTVSYEQYF.

To note about this clonotype: Being off target in a library aimed at alpha chains, this beta chain has a size of little meaning. This chain connects TRBV7-9 to TRBJ1-2; tentatively, D is TRBD1 (6 bases). V was clipped by 7 bases and J by 0 bases, with 15 bases between them. CDR3 length equals 15 residues. Germline V gene lookup returns CDR1 SEHNR and CDR2 FQNEAQ (reference sequence). The CDR3 region has the DNA TGTGCCAGCAACGGCGGACAGAGAGCTAACTATGGCTACACCTTC. Its protein is CASNGGQRANYGYTF.

About this clonotype itself: A library prepared for alpha chains yielded this beta chain as an off-target read; its size is of little meaning. The V and J genes are TRBV28 and TRBJ1-1; D gene unclear. Trimming took off 1 base at V and 5 bases at J, with 14 bases between the two ends. CDR1 is MDHEN and CDR2 is SYDVKM in the germline V gene. The CDR3 consists of 15 residues. The CDR3 sequence is CASSLSSYGGTEAFF. CDR3 DNA: TGTGCCAGCAGTTTATCCTCATATGGCGGTACTGAAGCTTTCTTT.

In this sample, this clonotype turned up a few times. The library was designed around alpha chains, so this beta chain is a stray read whose abundance carries little weight. The rearrangement uses TRBV4-1 and TRBJ2-1; possible D gene TRBD1, 6 bases. Between the trimmed V and J ends, which lost 4 bases and 0 bases, there was a span of 16 bases. The CDR3 consists of 17 residues. Germline V lookup: CDR1 MGHRA, CDR2 YSYEKL. CDR3: CASSPGAFRGSYNEQFF. In DNA form, the CDR3 reads TGCGCCAGCAGCCCCGGGGCCTTCAGGGGCTCCTACAATGAGCAGTTCTTC.

As regards this clonotype: This beta chain is an off-target read within a library intended for alpha chains, so its frequency means little. The rearrangement joins TRBV24-1 to TRBJ2-1; TRBD2 matches 15 bases. The CDR3 is 18 residues long. V lost 5 bases and J lost 3; bases outside the gene matches: 7. CDR1 and CDR2 (germline): KGHDR, SFDVKD. The CDR3 nucleotides are TGTGCCACCAGTGCATCCGGGACTAGCGGGAGGATCTACAATGAGCAGTTCTTC. Amino acid sequence: CATSASGTSGRIYNEQFF.

Comment on this clonotype: Within a library made for alpha chains, this beta chain is off target, and its count is uninformative. The genes are TRBV27 and TRBJ2-7, with 9 nucleotides matching TRBD2. The V and J ends lost 4 bases and 2 bases, in that order; junction bases with no gene match: 3. The CDR3 extends over 14 amino acids. Per the germline V gene, CDR1 is MNHEY and CDR2 is SMNVEV (reference sequence). The CDR3 nucleotides are TGTGCCAGCAGTTGGCGGGAGGGCCCCTACGAGCAGTACTTC. Its protein is CASSWREGPYEQYF.

Concerning this clonotype: Since it is a stray read in a library aimed at alpha chains, this beta chain has a size that is not meaningful. This chain links TRBV2 with TRBJ2-3; D could derive from TRBD1 or TRBD2 (6 bases each). The CDR3 covers 15 residues. Germline CDR1 is SNHLY and CDR2 is FYNNEI. V was shortened by 6 bases and J by 3 bases, with 16 bases between the two germline ends. The CDR3 reads CASSPQGAGTDTQYF. The CDR3 DNA reads TGTGCCAGCAGCCCACAGGGCGCGGGGACAGATACGCAGTATTTT.

This clonotype was counted between two and nine times. One junction end disagrees with the germline gene, perhaps due to a read error. This beta chain was picked up by a library intended for alpha chains and is off target, so its count carries little meaning. The chain links TRBV20-1 to TRBJ2-5, with TRBD2 as a possible D gene (6 bases). Looked up from germline, CDR1 is DFQATT and CDR2 is SNEGSKA (reference sequence). The CDR3 has 11 residues. The CDR3 bases are TGTGGGCGGCGGGAAGGGGAGACCCAGTACTTC. Encoded protein: CGRREGETQYF.

Turning to this clonotype: As an off-target read in a library built for alpha chains, this beta chain has a frequency of little significance. The V and J genes are TRBV19 and TRBJ2-1; 8 positions agree with TRBD1. Trimming at V came to 7 bases and at J to 2 bases, leaving 4 bases not matched to a gene. The CDR3 consists of 14 residues. CDR1 and CDR2 from the germline V gene are LNHDA and SQIVND (reference sequence). The CDR3 DNA follows: TGTGCCAGTACCCGGGACAGGACCTACAATGAGCAGTTCTTC. This gives the protein CASTRDRTYNEQFF.

Remarks on this clonotype: A library prepared for alpha chains yielded this beta chain as an off-target read; its size is of little meaning. The J gene is TRBJ2-7, the V gene TRBV28; a possible D gene is TRBD1 (6 bases). The V end lost 7 bases, the J end lost 2 bases, and 15 bases lay between the germline ends. The V gene's germline CDR1 is MDHEN and CDR2 SYDVKM. The CDR3 has 14 residues. The DNA for the CDR3 is TGTGCCAGCACCCCAGGGACAATCACCTACGAGCAGTACTTC. Translated, it gives CASTPGTITYEQYF.

Details on this clonotype: A library made for alpha chains picked up this beta chain off target, so its size means little. The CDR3 sequence is CASSHSDFGYTF. The CDR3 DNA reads as TGTGCCAGCAGTCATTCCGATTTTGGCTACACCTTC. The chain uses TRBV6-5 and TRBJ1-2; no clear D gene. Trimming took off 5 bases at V and 7 bases at J, with 11 bases between the two ends. Looked up from germline, CDR1 is MNHEY and CDR2 is SVGAGI. The CDR3 sequence is 12 residues long.

As to this clonotype: This beta chain slipped into a library made for alpha chains as a stray read, so its size is not meaningful. V is TRBV20-1 and J is TRBJ2-1; 15 nucleotides agree with TRBD2. This CDR3 is 17 amino acids long. The germline CDR1 and CDR2 sequences are DFQATT and SNEGSKA (reference sequence). Trimming removed 3 bases from V and 7 bases from J; junction bases left unmatched: 10. The CDR3 DNA reads TGCAGTGCTAGTCAACAACCGGGACTAGCGGGAGGAAATGAGCAGTTCTTC. This translates into CSASQQPGLAGGNEQFF.